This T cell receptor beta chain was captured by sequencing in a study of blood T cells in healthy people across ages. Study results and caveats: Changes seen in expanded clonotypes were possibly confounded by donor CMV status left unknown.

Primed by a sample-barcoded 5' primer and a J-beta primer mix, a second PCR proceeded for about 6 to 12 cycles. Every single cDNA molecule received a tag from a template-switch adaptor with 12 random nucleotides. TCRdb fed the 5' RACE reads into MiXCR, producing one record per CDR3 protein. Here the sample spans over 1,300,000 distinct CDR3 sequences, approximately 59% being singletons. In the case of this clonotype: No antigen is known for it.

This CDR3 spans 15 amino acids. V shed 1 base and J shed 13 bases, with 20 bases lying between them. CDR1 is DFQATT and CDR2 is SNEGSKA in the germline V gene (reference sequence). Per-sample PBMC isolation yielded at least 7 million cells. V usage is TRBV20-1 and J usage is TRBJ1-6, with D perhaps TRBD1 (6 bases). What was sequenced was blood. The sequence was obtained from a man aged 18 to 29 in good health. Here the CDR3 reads CSARGSGQGLAPLHF. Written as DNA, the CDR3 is TGCAGTGCTAGAGGCTCGGGGCAGGGGCTAGCTCCCCTCCACTTT.